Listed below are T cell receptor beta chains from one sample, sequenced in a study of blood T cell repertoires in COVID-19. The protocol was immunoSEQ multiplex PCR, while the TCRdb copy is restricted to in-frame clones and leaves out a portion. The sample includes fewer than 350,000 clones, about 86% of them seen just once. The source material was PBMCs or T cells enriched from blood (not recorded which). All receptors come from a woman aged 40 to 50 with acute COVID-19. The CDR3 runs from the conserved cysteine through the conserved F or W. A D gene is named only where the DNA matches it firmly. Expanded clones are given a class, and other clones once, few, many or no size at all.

cdr3_nt: TGTGCCAGCAGACAAAATCTCTTGCTCCGGGGTCGGGGAGATTCACCCCTCCACTTT
cdr3_aa: CASRQNLLLRGRGDSPLHF
clone_size: -
d_call: -
v_call: TRBV7-8
j_call: TRBJ1-6

cdr3_nt: TGTGCCAGTAGTATATTGGACAGGGCCTCAGGCGGGCCCCAGCATTTT
cdr3_aa: CASSILDRASGGPQHF
clone_size: -
d_call: TRBD1
v_call: TRBV19
j_call: TRBJ1-5

cdr3_nt: TGTGCCAGCAGTGTGGAGGCAGGTCCGTACGAGCAGTACTTC
cdr3_aa: CASSVEAGPYEQYF
clone_size: -
d_call: -
v_call: TRBV2
j_call: TRBJ2-7

cdr3_nt: TGTGCCAGCAGCCGGACAGACCGCTACGAGCAGTACTTC
cdr3_aa: CASSRTDRYEQYF
clone_size: -
d_call: -
v_call: TRBV7-8
j_call: TRBJ2-7

cdr3_nt: TGTGCCAGCAATACCCCATCGAGACAGGTGAGCTCCTACGAGCAGTACTTC
cdr3_aa: CASNTPSRQVSSYEQYF
clone_size: few
d_call: -
v_call: TRBV28
j_call: TRBJ2-7

cdr3_nt: TGTGCCAGCAGTTCAAACCGGGACAGGGGCTTCGAGCAGTACTTC
cdr3_aa: CASSSNRDRGFEQYF
clone_size: -
d_call: TRBD1
v_call: TRBV6-2/TRBV6-3
j_call: TRBJ2-7

cdr3_nt: TGTGCCAGCAGTGCGGACAGGCCGAATCAGCCCCAGCATTTT
cdr3_aa: CASSADRPNQPQHF
clone_size: -
d_call: TRBD1
v_call: TRBV2
j_call: TRBJ1-5

cdr3_nt: TGTGCCAGCAGCTTAAGCTGGGCCAATCAGCCCCAGCATTTT
cdr3_aa: CASSLSWANQPQHF
clone_size: -
d_call: -
v_call: TRBV7-2
j_call: TRBJ1-5

cdr3_nt: TGTGCCAGCAGCCAAGGAGCGACAGGGTCGGCCCAAGACCTCGGGGAGCTGTTTTTT
cdr3_aa: CASSQGATGSAQDLGELFF
clone_size: -
d_call: TRBD1
v_call: TRBV3-1/TRBV3-2
j_call: TRBJ2-2

cdr3_nt: TGTGCCAGCAGCATACGCACAGGGGCTGGGGCCAACGTCCTGACTTTC
cdr3_aa: CASSIRTGAGANVLTF
clone_size: -
d_call: TRBD1
v_call: TRBV7-6
j_call: TRBJ2-6

cdr3_nt: TGTGCCAACCTAAGGTCGTCGGCGGGGACCATATATTTT
cdr3_aa: CANLRSSAGTIYF
clone_size: -
d_call: -
v_call: TRBV5-8
j_call: TRBJ1-3

cdr3_nt: TGTGCCAGCAGTGAATATCCAGGGGGCGTTTCCTACGAGCAGTACTTC
cdr3_aa: CASSEYPGGVSYEQYF
clone_size: -
d_call: TRBD1
v_call: TRBV2
j_call: TRBJ2-7

cdr3_nt: TGTGCCAGCACCTTCTTCCGGGACAGCGTCTACAATGAGCAGTTCTTC
cdr3_aa: CASTFFRDSVYNEQFF
clone_size: once
d_call: TRBD1
v_call: TRBV5-6
j_call: TRBJ2-1

cdr3_nt: TGTGCCAGCAGCAGGGGACATAGCACAGATACGCAGTATTTT
cdr3_aa: CASSRGHSTDTQYF
clone_size: -
d_call: -
v_call: TRBV21-1
j_call: TRBJ2-3

cdr3_nt: TGTGCCAGCAGCTTTACAGGGAATTTCGATGGCTACACCTTC
cdr3_aa: CASSFTGNFDGYTF
clone_size: -
d_call: -
v_call: TRBV5-6
j_call: TRBJ1-2

cdr3_nt: TGTGCCAGCAGTTTATGGGGACAGGGATCCTACGAGCAGTACTTC
cdr3_aa: CASSLWGQGSYEQYF
clone_size: -
d_call: TRBD1
v_call: TRBV27
j_call: TRBJ2-7

cdr3_nt: TGCGCCAGCAGCCAAGATATGGCAGGGATGAACACTGAAGCTTTCTTT
cdr3_aa: CASSQDMAGMNTEAFF
clone_size: -
d_call: -
v_call: TRBV4-1
j_call: TRBJ1-1

cdr3_nt: TGTGCCAGCAGCAAAGAGGGGGCGGGGCACACTCCGGGGACCCAGTACTTC
cdr3_aa: CASSKEGAGHTPGTQYF
clone_size: -
d_call: -
v_call: TRBV21-1
j_call: TRBJ2-5

cdr3_nt: TGTGCCAGCTCACAGACGACGGAGGCTAACTATGGCTACACCTTC
cdr3_aa: CASSQTTEANYGYTF
clone_size: -
d_call: -
v_call: TRBV18
j_call: TRBJ1-2

cdr3_nt: TGTGCCGTGAAGGGGACAGGGGTCACTGAAGCTTTCTTT
cdr3_aa: CAVKGTGVTEAFF
clone_size: -
d_call: TRBD1
v_call: TRBV28
j_call: TRBJ1-1

cdr3_nt: TGTGCCATCAGTGAGTCTGGGGCGAGAGGCAATCAGCCCCAGCATTTT
cdr3_aa: CAISESGARGNQPQHF
clone_size: -
d_call: -
v_call: TRBV10-3
j_call: TRBJ1-5

cdr3_nt: TGTGCCAGCAGTTACGTCAGGGCGAACACCGGGGAGCTGTTTTTT
cdr3_aa: CASSYVRANTGELFF
clone_size: -
d_call: -
v_call: TRBV6-2/TRBV6-3
j_call: TRBJ2-2

cdr3_nt: TGTGCCAGCAGTCCCCCCGGCAGAGGGACAACTAATGAAAAACTGTTTTTT
cdr3_aa: CASSPPGRGTTNEKLFF
clone_size: -
d_call: -
v_call: TRBV28
j_call: TRBJ1-4

cdr3_nt: TGTGCCAGCAGACAGTCGGGACAGCCCAATTCACCCCTCCACTTT
cdr3_aa: CASRQSGQPNSPLHF
clone_size: -
d_call: TRBD1
v_call: TRBV9
j_call: TRBJ1-6

cdr3_nt: TGTGCCAGCAGCTTAGGCCGAAACGAGGGGGCAGCTAATTCACCCCTCCACTTT
cdr3_aa: CASSLGRNEGAANSPLHF
clone_size: -
d_call: TRBD1
v_call: TRBV7-9
j_call: TRBJ1-6

cdr3_nt: TGTGCCAGCTCACCCCGGATCACAGGGGAAGGCTACGAGCAGTACTTC
cdr3_aa: CASSPRITGEGYEQYF
clone_size: -
d_call: TRBD1
v_call: TRBV18
j_call: TRBJ2-7

cdr3_nt: TGTGCCAGCCAAAGAGGAGGGACAGTTAATTCACCCCTCCACTTT
cdr3_aa: CASQRGGTVNSPLHF
clone_size: -
d_call: TRBD1
v_call: TRBV2
j_call: TRBJ1-6

cdr3_nt: TGTGCCAGCAGTCAAAATGTAGGGGGACTACCTGGAAACACCATATATTTT
cdr3_aa: CASSQNVGGLPGNTIYF
clone_size: few
d_call: -
v_call: TRBV3-1/TRBV3-2
j_call: TRBJ1-3

cdr3_nt: TGCGCCAGCAGCCAAGATCATGGACTAGTGGTCACCGGGGAGCTGTTTTTT
cdr3_aa: CASSQDHGLVVTGELFF
clone_size: -
d_call: TRBD2
v_call: TRBV4-1
j_call: TRBJ2-2

cdr3_nt: TGTGCCAGCAGTGAACAGGGGAGTGCAACTAATGAAAAACTGTTTTTT
cdr3_aa: CASSEQGSATNEKLFF
clone_size: -
d_call: TRBD1
v_call: TRBV28
j_call: TRBJ1-4

cdr3_nt: TGTGCCAGCAGCCCATCGGGACTAGCGGGAGTAAATGAGCAGTTCTTC
cdr3_aa: CASSPSGLAGVNEQFF
clone_size: few
d_call: TRBD2
v_call: TRBV14
j_call: TRBJ2-1

cdr3_nt: TGTGCCAGCCGCCGAGGTGATAATTCACCCCTCCACTTT
cdr3_aa: CASRRGDNSPLHF
clone_size: few
d_call: -
v_call: TRBV6-2/TRBV6-3
j_call: TRBJ1-6

cdr3_nt: TGTGCCAGCAGTCCAGGGGATCGCACAGATACGCAGTATTTT
cdr3_aa: CASSPGDRTDTQYF
clone_size: few
d_call: -
v_call: TRBV6-5
j_call: TRBJ2-3

cdr3_nt: TGTGCCAGCAGCTTTACCGGCCAGGGGCTGGGTGAAGCTTTCTTT
cdr3_aa: CASSFTGQGLGEAFF
clone_size: -
d_call: -
v_call: TRBV14
j_call: TRBJ1-1

cdr3_nt: TGTGCCAGCAGCGCGAGAACAGGGGTGAATGAAAAACTGTTTTTT
cdr3_aa: CASSARTGVNEKLFF
clone_size: -
d_call: TRBD1
v_call: TRBV9
j_call: TRBJ1-4

cdr3_nt: TGTGCCAGCAGCGCGGGACAGGGAGGGAATGAAAAACTGTTTTTT
cdr3_aa: CASSAGQGGNEKLFF
clone_size: -
d_call: TRBD1
v_call: TRBV9
j_call: TRBJ1-4

cdr3_nt: TGTGCCAGCAGTCCACTCCAGGGGGCGGCTTTGGACACTGAAGCTTTCTTT
cdr3_aa: CASSPLQGAALDTEAFF
clone_size: -
d_call: TRBD1
v_call: TRBV28
j_call: TRBJ1-1

cdr3_nt: TGTGCCAGCAGTGGCCGACAGGGGGCACTGCCTGATCAGCCCCAGCATTTT
cdr3_aa: CASSGRQGALPDQPQHF
clone_size: -
d_call: TRBD1
v_call: TRBV6-1
j_call: TRBJ1-5

cdr3_nt: TGTGCCAGCAGGGCAGGGCTAAAAGCCCCGAACACTGAAGCTTTCTTT
cdr3_aa: CASRAGLKAPNTEAFF
clone_size: -
d_call: -
v_call: TRBV28
j_call: TRBJ1-1

cdr3_nt: TGCGCCAGCAGCTTGGAAGGCGGCTCTGGAAACACCATATATTTT
cdr3_aa: CASSLEGGSGNTIYF
clone_size: few
d_call: -
v_call: TRBV5-1
j_call: TRBJ1-3

cdr3_nt: TGCAGCGCATCTCGGACAGGGGGCTTCAATGAAAAACTGTTTTTT
cdr3_aa: CSASRTGGFNEKLFF
clone_size: -
d_call: TRBD1
v_call: TRBV29-1
j_call: TRBJ1-4

cdr3_nt: TGTGCCAGCAGTTTCTCAGGGGATAATGAAAAACTGTTTTTT
cdr3_aa: CASSFSGDNEKLFF
clone_size: -
d_call: -
v_call: TRBV7-6
j_call: TRBJ1-4

cdr3_nt: TGTGCCAGCAGCTTAGAGGGGGCTAGTGGCTACACCTTC
cdr3_aa: CASSLEGASGYTF
clone_size: -
d_call: TRBD1
v_call: TRBV7-3
j_call: TRBJ1-2

cdr3_nt: TGCGCCAGCAGCTCCGGACAGGGGACAAATCAGCCCCAGCATTTT
cdr3_aa: CASSSGQGTNQPQHF
clone_size: few
d_call: TRBD1
v_call: TRBV5-1
j_call: TRBJ1-5

cdr3_nt: TGTGCCAGCAGTGAAGGACAGGCACCATACAATGAGCAGTTCTTC
cdr3_aa: CASSEGQAPYNEQFF
clone_size: -
d_call: TRBD1
v_call: TRBV25-1
j_call: TRBJ2-1

cdr3_nt: TGTGCCAGTAGTATTGAGCAGGGGCAGGGCAACTATGGCTACACCTTC
cdr3_aa: CASSIEQGQGNYGYTF
clone_size: few
d_call: -
v_call: TRBV19
j_call: TRBJ1-2

cdr3_nt: TGTGCCAGCAGCAGCGGGACATCGAACTTCCAAGAGACCCAGTACTTC
cdr3_aa: CASSSGTSNFQETQYF
clone_size: once
d_call: -
v_call: TRBV7-9
j_call: TRBJ2-5

cdr3_nt: TGCGCCAGCAGCCAAGATAGGGGGGGCTCTCGGGCTTTCTTT
cdr3_aa: CASSQDRGGSRAFF
clone_size: -
d_call: -
v_call: TRBV4-3
j_call: TRBJ1-1

cdr3_nt: TGTGCCAGCAGCAACGGAGGGGGCACAGATACGCAGTATTTT
cdr3_aa: CASSNGGGTDTQYF
clone_size: -
d_call: -
v_call: TRBV21-1
j_call: TRBJ2-3

cdr3_nt: TGTGCCAGTAGTATAGGTGCGGGACCGCAGAAGAGGGAGCAGTACTTC
cdr3_aa: CASSIGAGPQKREQYF
clone_size: few
d_call: -
v_call: TRBV19
j_call: TRBJ2-7

cdr3_nt: TGTGCCAGCAGTCCGCAGAATTCACAGCCCCAGCATTTT
cdr3_aa: CASSPQNSQPQHF
clone_size: -
d_call: -
v_call: TRBV28
j_call: TRBJ1-5

cdr3_nt: TGTGCCAGCAGATCTAGCGGGAGGGGAACCCATACGCAGTATTTT
cdr3_aa: CASRSSGRGTHTQYF
clone_size: -
d_call: TRBD2
v_call: TRBV6-5
j_call: TRBJ2-3

cdr3_nt: TGTGCCAGCAGCCCGCGCGTCACCCGGGACAGGGATGAAAAACTGTTTTTT
cdr3_aa: CASSPRVTRDRDEKLFF
clone_size: -
d_call: TRBD1
v_call: TRBV5-5
j_call: TRBJ1-4